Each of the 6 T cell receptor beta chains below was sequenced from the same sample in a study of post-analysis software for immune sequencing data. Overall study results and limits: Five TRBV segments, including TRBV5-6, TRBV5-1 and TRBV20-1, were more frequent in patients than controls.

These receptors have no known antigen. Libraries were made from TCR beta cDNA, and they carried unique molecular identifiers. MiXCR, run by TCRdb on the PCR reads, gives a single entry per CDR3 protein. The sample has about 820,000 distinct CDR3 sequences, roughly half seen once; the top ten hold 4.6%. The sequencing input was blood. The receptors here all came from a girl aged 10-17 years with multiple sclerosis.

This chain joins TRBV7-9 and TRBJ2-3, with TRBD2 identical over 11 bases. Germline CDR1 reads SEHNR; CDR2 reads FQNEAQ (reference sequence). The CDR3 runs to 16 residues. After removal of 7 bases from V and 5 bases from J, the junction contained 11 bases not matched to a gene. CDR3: CASIRTLAGVRDTQYF. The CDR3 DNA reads TGTGCCAGCATCCGGACACTAGCGGGGGTCCGAGATACGCAGTATTTT.

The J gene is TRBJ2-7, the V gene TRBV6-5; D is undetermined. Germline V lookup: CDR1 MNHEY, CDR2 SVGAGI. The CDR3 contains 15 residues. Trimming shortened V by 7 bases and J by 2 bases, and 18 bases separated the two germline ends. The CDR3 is CASIMRMPPPYEQYF. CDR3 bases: TGTGCCAGCATAATGAGGATGCCCCCCCCCTACGAGCAGTACTTC.

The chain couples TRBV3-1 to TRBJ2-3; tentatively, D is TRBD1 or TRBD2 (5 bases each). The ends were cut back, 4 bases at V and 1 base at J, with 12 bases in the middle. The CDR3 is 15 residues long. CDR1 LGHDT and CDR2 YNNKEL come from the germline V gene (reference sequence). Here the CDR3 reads CASSRRDVGTDTQYF. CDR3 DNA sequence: TGTGCCAGCAGCCGCCGGGACGTTGGCACAGATACGCAGTATTTT.

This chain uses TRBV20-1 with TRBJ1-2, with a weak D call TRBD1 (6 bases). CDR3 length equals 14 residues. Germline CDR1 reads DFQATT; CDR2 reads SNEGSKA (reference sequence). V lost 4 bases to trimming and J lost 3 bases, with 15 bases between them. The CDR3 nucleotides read TGCAGTGCTAACCGGGACAACGCCGACTATGGCTACACCTTC. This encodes CSANRDNADYGYTF.

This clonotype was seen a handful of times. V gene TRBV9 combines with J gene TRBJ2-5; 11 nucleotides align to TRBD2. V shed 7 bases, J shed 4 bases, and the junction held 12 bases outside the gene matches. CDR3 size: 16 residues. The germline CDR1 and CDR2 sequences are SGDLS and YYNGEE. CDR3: CASARSGRAGGETQYF. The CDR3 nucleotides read TGTGCCAGCGCCCGTAGCGGGAGGGCCGGAGGAGAGACCCAGTACTTC.

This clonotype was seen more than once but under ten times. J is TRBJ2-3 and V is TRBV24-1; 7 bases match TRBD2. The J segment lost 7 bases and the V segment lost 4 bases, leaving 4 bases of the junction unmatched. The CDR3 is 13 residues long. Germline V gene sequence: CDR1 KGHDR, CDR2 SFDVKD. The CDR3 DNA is TGTGCCACCAGTGACCCGCGGGGGAATACGCAGTATTTT. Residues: CATSDPRGNTQYF.